A selection of T cell receptor beta chains follows, all from one sample in a study of cytomegalovirus exposure and HLA in healthy donors. Here immunoSEQ multiplex PCR was the method, and the copy in TCRdb shows in-frame clones only, minus some. The repertoire has under 150,000 clones, about four fifths of them found once; the top ten carry 3.5% to 4.5%. The sequencing sample was made of PBMCs. The receptors originated from a man aged 25 to 45 in good health and CMV-seropositive. Both conserved end residues are part of each CDR3. D genes are given only for firm matches. Clone size is not always given. Where it is, it says once, few, many or a class for expanded clones.

j_call,clone_size,d_call,v_call,cdr3_length,cdr3_aa,cdr3_nt
TRBJ1-1,.,.,TRBV7-9,11,CASSPYTEAFF,TGTGCCAGCAGCCCCTACACTGAAGCTTTCTTT
TRBJ2-1,.,TRBD2,TRBV7-9,15,CASSSLAGFPNEQFF,TGTGCCAGCAGCTCCTTAGCGGGATTTCCCAATGAGCAGTTCTTC
TRBJ2-2,.,.,TRBV5-1,17,CASSLDSTGGVTGELFF,TGCGCCAGCAGCTTGGATTCGACAGGCGGCGTGACCGGGGAGCTGTTTTTT
TRBJ2-1,.,.,TRBV9,15,CASSVEQGTYNEQFF,TGTGCCAGCAGCGTAGAGCAGGGTACCTACAATGAGCAGTTCTTC
TRBJ2-5,.,TRBD1,TRBV29-1,14,CSVVGTGGRETQYF,TGCAGCGTTGTTGGGACAGGGGGCAGGGAGACCCAGTACTTC
TRBJ2-5,.,TRBD1,TRBV2,14,CATQQGQGSGTQYF,TGTGCCACCCAACAGGGACAGGGAAGTGGGACCCAGTACTTC
TRBJ2-5,once,.,TRBV5-1,16,CASTLSPGVGQETQYF,TGCGCCAGCACCCTCAGTCCGGGAGTAGGGCAAGAGACCCAGTACTTC
TRBJ1-2,.,.,TRBV7-8,14,CASSLGGGYYGYTF,TGTGCCAGCAGCTTAGGGGGGGGTTACTATGGCTACACCTTC
TRBJ2-7,.,TRBD2,TRBV4-3,18,CASSQEAAGLAGTYEQYF,TGCGCCAGCAGCCAAGAGGCCGCCGGGCTAGCGGGTACCTACGAGCAGTACTTC
TRBJ1-1,.,TRBD1,TRBV6-1,13,CASNNRGRTEAFF,TGTGCCAGCAATAACAGGGGGAGGACTGAAGCTTTCTTT
TRBJ2-7,once,.,TRBV14,14,CASSQEAGRYEQYF,TGTGCCAGCAGCCAAGAGGCAGGAAGGTACGAGCAGTACTTC
TRBJ1-2,.,TRBD1,TRBV7-6,15,CASSLAEGAGYGYTF,TGTGCCAGCAGCTTAGCGGAGGGGGCAGGCTATGGCTACACCTTC
TRBJ2-3,.,TRBD1,TRBV6-1,12,CASDRATDTQYF,TGTGCCAGCGACAGGGCGACAGATACGCAGTATTTT
TRBJ1-4,.,TRBD1,TRBV7-9,15,CASSFGDRDGEKLFF,TGTGCCAGCAGCTTTGGGGACAGGGACGGTGAAAAACTGTTTTTT
TRBJ2-7,.,TRBD1,TRBV18,15,CASSPPRTGSYEQYF,TGTGCCAGCTCACCACCCAGGACAGGATCCTACGAGCAGTACTTC
TRBJ2-2,.,TRBD1,TRBV13,16,CASSSGQGAINGELFF,TGTGCCAGCAGCTCGGGACAGGGGGCGATTAACGGGGAGCTGTTTTTT
TRBJ2-7,.,.,TRBV27,14,CASSLSDYLYEQYF,TGTGCCAGCAGTTTATCGGACTACCTATACGAGCAGTACTTC
TRBJ2-1,once,.,TRBV21-1,18,CASSKECPLAGAYNEQFF,TGTGCCAGCAGCAAAGAGTGCCCCCTAGCGGGAGCCTACAATGAGCAGTTCTTC
TRBJ1-1,few,.,TRBV2,11,CASTRSAEAFF,TGTGCCAGCACTCGGTCCGCTGAAGCTTTCTTT
TRBJ1-4,.,.,TRBV28,16,CASSLSWGGRNEKLFF,TGTGCCAGCAGTTTATCGTGGGGGGGGCGAAATGAAAAACTGTTTTTT
TRBJ2-1,few,.,TRBV28,13,CASSPGLYNEQFF,TGTGCCAGCAGTCCCGGACTGTACAATGAGCAGTTCTTC
TRBJ1-5,.,.,TRBV7-9,14,CASSLDGYNQPQHF,TGTGCCAGCAGCTTAGACGGGTACAATCAGCCCCAGCATTTT
TRBJ2-7,.,.,TRBV7-2,16,CASSLAPLPVPYEQYF,TGTGCCAGCAGCTTAGCGCCTCTACCCGTTCCCTACGAGCAGTACTTC
TRBJ1-1,few,.,TRBV6-6,14,CASRFRGTNTEAFF,TGTGCCAGCAGATTCCGGGGTACGAACACTGAAGCTTTCTTT
TRBJ1-1,once,.,TRBV11-2,13,CASSLGAGTEAFF,TGTGCCAGCAGCTTAGGGGCCGGTACTGAAGCTTTCTTT
TRBJ1-4,.,.,TRBV25-1,17,CASSVHGIGATNEKLFF,TGTGCCAGCAGTGTTCATGGTATAGGGGCAACTAATGAAAAACTGTTTTTT
TRBJ1-2,.,TRBD1,TRBV28,13,CASSFRDSYGYTF,TGTGCCAGCAGTTTCCGGGACAGCTATGGCTACACCTTC
TRBJ2-1,once,TRBD2,TRBV2,14,CASKTGGVYNEQFF,TGTGCCAGCAAAACGGGGGGGGTATACAATGAGCAGTTCTTC
TRBJ1-2,.,.,TRBV7-9,14,CASSSQGGDYGYTF,TGTGCCAGCAGCTCGCAAGGGGGAGACTATGGCTACACCTTC
TRBJ2-7,.,TRBD2,TRBV9,14,CASSVGGDSYEQYF,TGTGCCAGCAGCGTCGGGGGGGACTCCTACGAGCAGTACTTC